The clone carrying this TCR beta chain was detected only a few times. The antigen remains unidentified. In germline, CDR1 is SGHAT, CDR2 FQNNGV. V shed 5 bases and J 10 bases; nucleotides not matched to a gene: 7. The CDR3 runs to 13 residues. This entry is derived from a study of cytomegalovirus exposure and HLA in healthy donors. Study conclusions and caveats: Several of the most significant clusters appeared linked to common viral pathogens, based on a later analysis.

The PCR ran on 60 Vbeta and 13 Jbeta primers. TCRdb keeps only in-frame clones here, not all; method: immunoSEQ multiplex PCR. The sample yields approximately 150,000 clones, 76% seen once. Sequencing was done on a sample of PBMCs. The chain uses TRBV11-2 and TRBJ2-1; 8 bases align to TRBD1. The sequence was collected from a man aged 35-49 years in good health and CMV-seronegative. The CDR3 loop reads CASSLGRGLEQFF. The CDR3 DNA sequence: TGTGCCAGCAGCCTAGGCAGGGGGCTAGAGCAGTTCTTC.